This T cell receptor (beta chain) was sequenced for a study of neurological immune-mediated disorders (dated by TCRdb to the late 2010s). Notes on the research overall: Of the roughly 34 multiple sclerosis patients, about 30 had relapsing-remitting MS and 3 had secondary progressive MS. The study compared peripheral blood TCR-beta repertoires of HTLV-I-associated myelopathy (HAM/TSP) patients, multiple sclerosis patients and healthy controls using UMI-based sequencing. The approximately 110 TCR-beta libraries covered PBMC samples along with longitudinal samples, technical triplicates, and paired sorted CD4+ and CD8+ T-cell subsets. The cohort was made up of 65 to 75 subjects, consisting of some 14 HAM/TSP patients, 35 or so multiple sclerosis patients and 20 healthy controls. Beyond this particular receptor, the publication reports: Phylogenetic analysis grouped repertoires from 18 of 34 MS patients into a cluster of related CDR3 sequences, suggesting a possible repertoire-level signature. The MS cluster was not associated with any clinical or MRI features, and the authors stated that larger cohorts are needed. TCR clonal expansion was highest in HAM/TSP patients and lowest in MS patients, with MS patients falling below even healthy controls. Expanded clones from different subjects shared no identical CDR3 amino acid sequences, which suggests that TCR-beta repertoires were private in all groups.

Libraries from unsorted PBMCs were made from 2 million PBMCs kept in RNAlater at -80 degrees C until RNA extraction. The multiple sclerosis patients were enrolled in a US clinical protocol that evaluated disease progression with magnetic resonance imaging. Peripheral blood was subjected to Ficoll-Hypaque density gradient centrifugation to isolate PBMCs, which were then cryopreserved in liquid nitrogen. V is clipped by 2 bases and J by 4 bases, and the sequence between their germline boundaries is 11 bases long. Including cysteine and phenylalanine, the CDR3 has 14 amino acids. Of the read, only the CDR3 DNA is kept; its 42 bases are in frame from base 1. CDR1 and CDR2, per the germline V gene, are KGHSH and LQKENI. In its sample, this clonotype was seen a few times. Its antigen has not been determined. No base quality values were provided; no much bigger clone lies one nucleotide off. To synthesize cDNA, template-switch 5'RACE was performed with a primer carrying a 10-nucleotide random unique molecular identifier so that each TCR transcript was tagged. Every sequencing run covered 15-18 subjects and yielded more than 170 million TCR-beta sequences. The RNeasy kit was used to extract total RNA. The KAPA Real-time Library Amplification kit was used to amplify TCR-beta VDJ regions with primers targeting the TCR constant region and the 5'RACE anchor. Sample indexes and Illumina adaptors were added in a first PCR, and a second PCR then increased library yield. After Ampure bead purification, the roughly 650 bp TCR product was size-selected on a 2% E-gel SizeSelection system. Before pooling, library quality was checked on a Bioanalyzer, concentration was measured with Qubit, and libraries were quantified with the Kapa Library Quantification kit. Libraries were sequenced paired-end 2 x 150 bp on an Illumina HiSeq 2500. To increase sequence diversity, about 25-31% phiX was spiked into each library pool. The original pipeline was this. Quality-filtered reads were processed with the UMI-based MiGEC pipeline, and over 75% of raw TCR sequences were removed by the MiGEC pipeline during error correction. VDJ genes were aligned to IMGT germline references, and clonotypes were defined by unique CDR3 amino acid sequence plus V-J genes. Clonal expansion, Shannon diversity and CDR3 relatedness were evaluated with VDJtools (CalcPairwiseDistances, ClusterSamples), while phylogenetic trees were built in CLCbio workbench. A clone was classed as expanded if it had 8 or more unique UMIs, a cutoff based on coefficient-of-variation modelling across technical triplicates. TCRdb reprocessed the public reads (quality trimming at Q25 with fastp, clone calling with MiXCR) and kept in-frame beta chains. Under each unique CDR3 protein, matching rows form one entry showing the most common genes and DNA. The V and J calls reflect TCRdb's pipeline rather than the authors' work. The sample data list 45,000 to 50,000 distinct CDR3 sequences, and 3.5% to 5% of these were observed just once. 5.5% to 6.5% of the sample lies in the top ten.

The chain was built from TRBV18 and TRBJ2-5, with no reliable assignment of the D segment. This clonotype originated in a woman aged 60-75 years with multiple sclerosis. The sequencing sample was made of PBMCs. The CDR3 in this case is CASSPSGGRETQYF. The DNA reads TGTGCCAGCTCACCAAGTGGCGGTCGAGAGACCCAGTACTTC.